One and the same sample provided the 18 T cell receptor beta chains below, sequenced in a study of cytomegalovirus exposure and HLA in healthy donors. The PCR had 60 Vbeta and 13 Jbeta primers. Some clones are missing from TCRdb's copy, which holds only in-frame ones; the method was immunoSEQ multiplex PCR. The sample includes approximately 100,000 clones, roughly 82% of them seen just once. The sequenced sample consisted of PBMCs. These TCRs come from a man in his fifties in good health and CMV-seronegative.

The genes are TRBV19 and TRBJ2-7, with D possibly being TRBD1 (6 bases). Between the trimmed V and J ends, which lost 4 bases and 1 base, there was a span of 14 bases. The CDR3 totals 15 residues. CDR1 is LNHDA, CDR2 SQIVND, per germline (reference sequence). This CDR3 is CASSTPGTSSYEQYF. The CDR3 DNA reads TGTGCCAGTAGTACACCCGGGACATCGTCCTACGAGCAGTACTTC.

The chain couples TRBV4-1 to TRBJ1-5; a weak D match, TRBD1 (5 bases). Trimming took off 1 base at V and 2 bases at J, with 15 bases between the two ends. The CDR3 sequence is 17 residues long. Germline CDR1 is MGHRA and CDR2 is YSYEKL. The CDR3 DNA reads as TGCGCCAGCAGCCAAGTTAGGGGCAGGGAGGGCAATCAGCCCCAGCATTTT. Translation gives CASSQVRGREGNQPQHF.

The rearrangement uses TRBV2 and TRBJ2-5; tentative D call: TRBD1 (6 bases). Germline V gene data show CDR1 as SNHLY and CDR2 as FYNNEI. Trimming removed 5 bases at V and 4 bases at J, with 8 bases between. This CDR3 region has 12 residues. The CDR3 DNA sequence: TGTGCCAGCAGTCCAGGGGTAGAGACCCAGTACTTC. The encoded protein is CASSPGVETQYF.

V is TRBV27 and J is TRBJ1-3, with a weak D call TRBD1 (6 bases). The CDR3 covers 14 residues. V shed 2 bases and J shed 2 bases, with 7 bases lying between them. Germline V gives CDR1 MNHEY, CDR2 SMNVEV (reference sequence). CDR3 nucleotides: TGTGCCAGCAGTTTAAAGGGGGCTGGAAACACCATATATTTT. This codes for CASSLKGAGNTIYF.

This chain joins TRBV19 and TRBJ2-7, with 8 bases matching TRBD1. CDR1 LNHDA and CDR2 SQIVND come from the germline V gene (reference sequence). Germline trimming cut 5 bases from V and 7 bases from J; bases unmatched to any gene: 10. The CDR3 runs 14 residues. The CDR3 DNA follows: TGTGCCAGTAGTGCTGGGACAGGTGCGAGGGAGCAGTACTTC. This sequence encodes CASSAGTGAREQYF. Filled out from reference TRBV19 and TRBJ2-7, the complete variable domain reads DGGITQSPKYLFRKEGQNVTLSCEQNLNHDAMYWYRQDPGQGLRLIYYSQIVNDFQKGDIAEGYSVSREKKESFPLTVTSAQKNPTAFYLCASSAGTGAREQYFGPGTRLTVT.

The rearrangement uses TRBV28 and TRBJ2-7; D is ambiguous. The CDR3 sequence is 11 residues long. Trimming shortened V by 6 bases and J by 3 bases, and 6 bases separated the two germline ends. Per the germline V gene, CDR1 is MDHEN and CDR2 is SYDVKM. CDR3 loop: CASSTFYEQYF. The CDR3, as DNA: TGTGCCAGCAGCACATTCTACGAGCAGTACTTC.

There are a few counts of this clone. The V call is TRBV5-6, the J call TRBJ1-5; D unresolved. CDR1 SGHDT and CDR2 YYEEEE come from the germline V gene. V dropped 5 bases and J dropped 4 bases, with 7 bases sitting between them. This CDR3 region has 12 residues. CDR3 loop: CASSSGNQPQHF. In DNA, the CDR3 is TGTGCCAGCAGTTCCGGTAATCAGCCCCAGCATTTT.

The chain recombines TRBV20-1 with TRBJ2-1; D perhaps matches TRBD1 (6 bases). V lost 3 bases and J lost 10, with 10 bases in between. CDR3 length equals 11 residues. Germline CDR1 DFQATT, CDR2 SNEGSKA (reference sequence). The DNA of the CDR3 is TGCAGTGCTAGCCACACAGGGGAGCAGTTCTTC. Amino acids: CSASHTGEQFF.

The chain recombines TRBV19 with TRBJ2-2, with 16 nucleotides matching TRBD2. Germline trimming cut 3 bases from V and 10 bases from J; bases unmatched to any gene: 5. Germline CDR1 is LNHDA and CDR2 is SQIVND (reference sequence). This CDR3 contains 16 residues. The CDR3 sequence is CASSMGTSGRAEELFF. The CDR3 DNA follows: TGTGCCAGTAGTATGGGGACTAGCGGGAGGGCCGAGGAGCTGTTTTTT.

The chain carries TRBV30 and TRBJ2-1, with D possibly matching TRBD1 (5 bases). This CDR3 is built from 13 residues. CDR1 GTSNPN and CDR2 SVGIG come from the germline V gene (reference sequence). With 4 bases removed from V and 4 bases from J, the gap between germline ends came to 11 bases. CDR3 DNA sequence: TGTGCCTGGACCCCAAAGGGGTACAATGAGCAGTTCTTC. Amino acids: CAWTPKGYNEQFF.

The CDR3 loop is CASSLGQLNTEAFF. The CDR3 region has the DNA TGTGCCAGCAGTTTGGGACAGCTGAACACTGAAGCTTTCTTT. The chain employs TRBV28 and TRBJ1-1, with 7 nucleotides matching TRBD1. The V segment lost 3 bases and the J segment 0 bases; nucleotides outside the gene matches: 1. The length of the CDR3 is 14 residues. Per germline, CDR1 MDHEN and CDR2 SYDVKM.

J is TRBJ2-7 and V is TRBV27; 9 bases map to TRBD1. V lost 11 bases and J lost 6; bases outside the gene matches: 14. This CDR3 is built from 14 residues. Germline values: CDR1 MNHEY, CDR2 SMNVEV (reference sequence). CDR3 nucleotides: TGTGCCGTTACTCCTGGACAGGGGTCGGGCGAGCAGTACTTC. As protein: CAVTPGQGSGEQYF.

V usage is TRBV30 and J usage is TRBJ2-5, with TRBD2 matching over 11 bases. The CDR3 spans 15 residues. V gave up 6 bases and J gave up 1 base; unmatched junction bases: 7. The V gene's germline CDR1 is GTSNPN and CDR2 SVGIG (reference sequence). DNA for the CDR3: TGTGCCTGCTTGACTAGCGGGGCAATCCAAGAGACCCAGTACTTC. This gives the protein CACLTSGAIQETQYF.

This clone has only a few counts. This chain uses TRBV15 with TRBJ2-3; 9 bases align to TRBD2. CDR3 length equals 15 residues. Germline CDR1 is LNHNV and CDR2 is YYDKDF (reference sequence). With V trimmed by 3 bases and J by 4 bases, 5 bases remained unmatched. CDR3: CATSRPRGGPDTQYF. CDR3 in DNA: TGTGCCACCAGCAGGCCGCGGGGGGGCCCAGATACGCAGTATTTT.

This chain uses TRBV29-1 with TRBJ1-1; D is ambiguous. The V end lost 6 bases, the J end lost 0 bases, and 11 bases lay between the germline ends. Germline CDR1 SQVTM, CDR2 ANQGSEA. The CDR3 has 13 amino acids. CDR3 protein: CSVRGGMNTEAFF. CDR3 in DNA: TGCAGCGTCCGGGGAGGGATGAACACTGAAGCTTTCTTT.

J is TRBJ1-4 and V is TRBV6-1, with D hard to call. The CDR3 loop spans 14 amino acids. From germline, CDR1 is MNHNS and CDR2 SASEGT. Trimming took 4 bases from V and 8 from J, leaving 14 bases between them. The CDR3 region has the DNA TGTGCCAGCAGTGGCGGGAACCGGAGGGAAAAACTGTTTTTT. Encoded protein: CASSGGNRREKLFF.

V and J are TRBV6-1 and TRBJ1-4; D uncertain. The V gene's germline CDR1 is MNHNS and CDR2 SASEGT. V was shortened by 1 base and J by 2 bases, with 5 bases between the two germline ends. The CDR3 contains 14 residues. CDR3 nucleotide sequence: TGTGCCAGCAGTGAAGGGACTACTAATGAAAAACTGTTTTTT. Translated, it gives CASSEGTTNEKLFF.

The V gene is TRBV7-9, the J gene TRBJ2-7, with D tentatively TRBD2 (5 bases). The length of the CDR3 is 13 residues. The ends were cut back, 5 bases at V and 3 bases at J, with 11 bases in the middle. Germline CDR1 is SEHNR and CDR2 is FQNEAQ (reference sequence). This CDR3 reads CASSIQAGYEQYF. In DNA, the CDR3 is TGTGCCAGCAGCATTCAGGCGGGCTACGAGCAGTACTTC.